A selection of T cell receptor beta chains follows, all from one sample in a study of Graves' ophthalmopathy and Graves' hyperthyroidism. TCRdb redid the calling of the multiplex PCR reads with MiXCR, one entry per CDR3 protein. The sample gives 40,000 or so distinct CDR3 sequences, around 50% of which show up once; roughly 18% is in the top ten. Sequences were obtained from peripheral blood. The origin of the receptors is an adult man with Graves' ophthalmopathy. Both conserved end residues are part of each CDR3. D genes are given only for firm matches. For some rows the clone size is stated as once, few or many, or as a class when expanded; others skip it.

J | D | size | V | CDR3 | DNA
TRBJ1-5 | . | . | TRBV19 | CASQGGGDQPQHF | TGTGCCAGCCAGGGAGGGGGGGATCAGCCCCAGCATTTT
TRBJ2-1 | . | . | TRBV7-3 | CASSLVTGTHIEQFF | TGTGCCAGCAGCTTAGTGACTGGCACACACATTGAGCAGTTCTTC
TRBJ2-1 | TRBD2 | once | TRBV18 | CASSPPGLAGEQFF | TGTGCCAGCTCACCACCGGGACTAGCAGGTGAGCAGTTCTTC
TRBJ1-1 | . | . | TRBV9 | CASSVQGGTEAFF | TGTGCCAGCAGCGTTCAAGGTGGGACTGAAGCTTTCTTT
TRBJ1-1 | TRBD1 | many | TRBV4-1 | CASSRESGTAGGNTEAFF | TGCGCCAGCAGCCGAGAATCCGGGACAGCGGGAGGGAACACTGAAGCTTTCTTT
TRBJ2-1 | . | many | TRBV19 | CASSADRGTDSYNEQFF | TGTGCCAGTAGTGCAGATCGAGGGACTGATTCCTACAATGAGCAGTTCTTC
TRBJ1-2 | TRBD1 | . | TRBV7-2 | CASSLDRGYGYTF | TGTGCCAGCAGCTTGGACAGGGGTTATGGCTACACCTTC
TRBJ2-2 | . | . | TRBV7-3 | CASSLGRRGGELFF | TGTGCCAGCAGCTTAGGACGGCGCGGCGGGGAGCTGTTTTTT
TRBJ2-3 | TRBD1 | . | TRBV24-1 | CATSDSGTGVPDTQYF | TGTGCCACCAGTGATTCCGGGACAGGGGTTCCAGATACGCAGTATTTT
TRBJ2-1 | TRBD2 | few | TRBV5-4 | CAWKLAGSYNEQFF | TGTGCCTGGAAACTAGCGGGCTCTTACAATGAGCAGTTCTTC
TRBJ2-5 | TRBD2 | . | TRBV24-1 | CATSDLQEAGVTETQYF | TGTGCCACCAGTGATTTGCAGGAAGCGGGGGTAACAGAGACCCAGTACTTC
TRBJ2-1 | TRBD1 | . | TRBV29-1 | CQQPPDRANRNEQFF | TGCCAGCAGCCTCCGGACAGGGCCAACCGCAATGAGCAGTTCTTC
TRBJ2-5 | TRBD2 | many | TRBV5-8 | CASSAGLAGGVETQYF | TGTGCCAGCAGCGCGGGACTAGCGGGGGGAGTAGAGACCCAGTACTTC
TRBJ2-1 | . | . | TRBV20-1 | CSARIHEVYNEQFF | TGCAGTGCTAGAATTCACGAGGTTTACAATGAGCAGTTCTTC
TRBJ2-1 | TRBD2 | few | TRBV25-1 | CASSEHSSGGGGEQFF | TGTGCCAGCAGTGAACACTCCAGCGGGGGAGGGGGAGAGCAGTTCTTC
TRBJ1-2 | TRBD1 | many | TRBV6-5 | CASSSQGGTNYGYTF | TGTGCCAGCAGTTCACAGGGGGGGACTAACTATGGCTACACCTTC
TRBJ2-7 | . | many | TRBV28 | CASSLTTSGEYF | TGTGCCAGCAGTTTAACTACCTCAGGGGAATACTTC
TRBJ2-3 | . | once | TRBV4-3 | CASSQDVGEGVDTQYF | TGCGCCAGCAGCCAAGACGTGGGGGAAGGGGTAGATACGCAGTATTTT
TRBJ1-4 | . | many | TRBV6-1 | CASSASVGTVEKLFF | TGTGCCAGCAGTGCCTCGGTCGGGACCGTTGAAAAACTGTTTTTT
TRBJ1-6 | . | few | TRBV28 | CASSLLWRGQPSSYNSPLHF | TGTGCCAGCAGTTTATTATGGCGAGGACAGCCCAGCTCCTATAATTCACCCCTCCACTTT
TRBJ2-5 | . | many | TRBV20-1 | CSARDTFKETQYF | TGCAGTGCTAGAGATACCTTCAAAGAGACCCAGTACTTC
TRBJ2-1 | TRBD2 | many | TRBV28 | CASRSSGPYNEQFF | TGTGCCAGCAGATCTAGCGGGCCTTACAATGAGCAGTTCTTC
TRBJ2-7 | . | . | TRBV5-6 | CASSLHRTYELYF | TGTGCCAGCAGCTTGCACAGGACCTACGAGCTGTACTTC
TRBJ2-1 | TRBD2 | many | TRBV3-1 | CASSTSGSSYNEQFF | TGTGCCAGCAGCACTAGCGGGTCGTCCTACAATGAGCAGTTCTTC
TRBJ2-7 | TRBD2 | . | TRBV9 | CANSVGGRAVDTQYF | TGTGCCAACAGCGTTGGCGGGAGGGCCGTAGATACGCAGTACTTC
TRBJ1-1 | TRBD1 | . | TRBV27 | CASGPNRGPTEAFF | TGTGCCAGCGGTCCCAACAGGGGGCCAACTGAAGCTTTCTTT
TRBJ1-2 | . | few | TRBV20-1 | CSASSSYYGYTF | TGCAGTGCTAGTAGCAGCTACTATGGCTACACCTTC
TRBJ1-1 | . | many | TRBV29-1 | CSVKYRAGNTEAFF | TGCAGCGTTAAGTATAGGGCGGGGAACACTGAAGCTTTCTTT
TRBJ2-7 | . | . | TRBV7-4 | CASSNKGGYEQYF | TGTGCCAGCAGCAATAAAGGGGGCTACGAGCAGTACTTC
TRBJ1-2 | TRBD1 | many | TRBV27 | CASRPGQGVHGYTF | TGTGCCAGCAGGCCGGGACAGGGGGTACATGGCTACACCTTC
TRBJ1-4 | TRBD1 | . | TRBV2 | CASQKQGTNEKLFF | TGTGCCAGTCAGAAACAGGGGACTAATGAAAAACTGTTTTTT
TRBJ1-6 | TRBD1 | many | TRBV6-2/TRBV6-3 | CASSSGTGGSPLHF | TGTGCCAGCAGTTCCGGGACAGGGGGCTCACCCCTCCACTTT
TRBJ2-5 | . | many | TRBV4-2 | CASSQEGAGYDQETQYF | TGTGCCAGCAGCCAAGAGGGGGCAGGGTACGATCAAGAGACCCAGTACTTC
TRBJ2-3 | . | . | TRBV7-2 | CANSPGGTDTQYF | TGTGCCAACAGCCCCGGGGGAACAGATACGCAGTATTTT
TRBJ2-3 | TRBD2 | . | TRBV12-3/TRBV12-4 | CASTMSGGETDTQYF | TGTGCCAGCACCATGAGCGGGGGGGAGACAGATACGCAGTATTTT
TRBJ2-3 | TRBD1 | many | TRBV12-3/TRBV12-4 | CASSLTSGTGGSSTDTQYF | TGTGCCAGCAGCCTAACCTCCGGGACAGGGGGCTCGAGCACAGATACGCAGTATTTT
TRBJ2-3 | TRBD2 | many | TRBV11-2 | CASSFFGTNTDTQYF | TGTGCCAGCAGCTTCTTTGGGACTAACACAGATACGCAGTATTTT
TRBJ2-1 | . | . | TRBV20-1 | CSARGITDLYNEQFF | TGCAGTGCTAGAGGTATAACGGACCTCTACAATGAGCAGTTCTTC
TRBJ2-1 | TRBD2 | . | TRBV20-1 | CSAMRGGGYEQFF | TGCAGTGCTATGCGGGGGGGCGGGTATGAGCAGTTCTTC
TRBJ1-6 | . | . | TRBV7-8 | CASSLGLSSPLHF | TGTGCCAGCAGCTTGGGCTTAAGTTCACCCCTCCACTTT
TRBJ1-2 | . | . | TRBV20-1 | CSARAYGYTF | TGCAGTGCTCGAGCTTATGGCTACACCTTC
TRBJ2-2 | . | few | TRBV3-1 | CASSTLVAGALNTGELFF | TGTGCCAGCAGCACACTCGTGGCGGGGGCCTTGAACACCGGGGAGCTGTTTTTT
TRBJ2-3 | TRBD1 | . | TRBV15 | CATSPRTGGRSSLRDTQYF | TGTGCCACCAGCCCTCGGACAGGGGGCAGGAGCTCGCTTAGAGATACGCAGTATTTT